A single sample is the source of the 21 T cell receptor beta chains below, sequenced in a study of blood T cell repertoires in COVID-19. Using immunoSEQ multiplex PCR, the repertoire was profiled, and TCRdb retains in-frame clones only, with some absent. The sample lists 40,000 or so clones, 80% to 90% seen once, with 1.5% to 2% in the top ten. Sequenced material: peripheral blood. Receptors originate from a man between 60 and 75 years old with COVID-19, enrolled during active disease.

This clone was seen a single time. The rearrangement uses TRBV2 and TRBJ1-1, with D perhaps matching TRBD1 (6 bases). Germline values: CDR1 SNHLY, CDR2 FYNNEI. V shed 4 bases and J shed 11 bases, with 26 bases lying between them. This CDR3 is 16 amino acids long. CDR3 sequence (DNA): TGTGCCAGCAGTGTCTCTGGGGGCGCGACAGGTGTCTGGGCTTTCTTT. It specifies CASSVSGGATGVWAFF.

This chain links TRBV10-3 with TRBJ1-5, with TRBD1 identical over 9 bases. Germline CDR1 and CDR2: ENHRY and SYGVKD. Trimming took 4 bases from V and 2 from J; bases not matched to a gene: 3. There are 15 residues in the CDR3. CDR3 amino acids: CAISGTGDGNQPQHF. The CDR3 nucleotides are TGTGCCATCAGTGGGACAGGGGATGGCAATCAGCCCCAGCATTTT.

The V call is TRBV11-2, the J call TRBJ1-1; maybe TRBD1 (5 bases). V lost 3 bases and J lost 2, with 7 bases in between. CDR1 is SGHAT, CDR2 FQNNGV, per germline. The CDR3 is made up of 13 amino acids. As DNA, the CDR3 is TGTGCCAGCAGCTTGGGGGGTAACACTGAAGCTTTCTTT. Protein sequence: CASSLGGNTEAFF.

This clone came up once. V gene TRBV24-1 combines with J gene TRBJ1-1; no clear D gene. The CDR3 length is 14 residues. Germline V CDR1 and CDR2: KGHDR, SFDVKD. Trimming took off 4 bases at V and 0 bases at J, with 8 bases between the two ends. CDR3 sequence reads: CATSESNLNTEAFF. CDR3 coding DNA: TGTGCCACCAGTGAATCAAATTTGAACACTGAAGCTTTCTTT.

This clone was found once. The rearrangement joins TRBV7-2 to TRBJ1-2; D is possibly TRBD1 (6 bases). The CDR3 length is 14 residues. Trimming took off 5 bases at V and 3 bases at J, with 13 bases between the two ends. CDR1 is SGHTA, CDR2 FQGNSA, per germline. CDR3 in amino acids: CASSPLGQYYGYTF. The CDR3 DNA is TGTGCCAGCAGCCCACTAGGACAGTACTATGGCTACACCTTC.

The sample holds a few counts of this clone. The chain has TRBV28 and TRBJ2-1; 15 nucleotides agree with TRBD2. The CDR3 length is 16 residues. J was trimmed by 9 bases and V by 2 bases; bases with no gene match: 5. Germline CDR1 MDHEN, CDR2 SYDVKM. Here the CDR3 reads CASSLGLAGGLGEQFF. CDR3 nucleotide sequence: TGTGCCAGCAGTTTAGGACTAGCGGGAGGGCTCGGTGAGCAGTTCTTC.

The chain combines TRBV5-5 with TRBJ2-7; weak D call: TRBD1 (5 bases). Germline assignment: CDR1 SGHKS and CDR2 YYEKEE (reference sequence). The CDR3 covers 13 residues. Trimming stripped 1 base from V and 7 bases from J, with 12 bases between. As DNA, the CDR3 is TGTGCCAGCAGCTTGAACACCCCAGGGGAGCAGTACTTC. It translates to CASSLNTPGEQYF.

The V gene is TRBV18, the J gene TRBJ1-2; D unclear. Germline CDR1 is KGHSH and CDR2 is LQKENI. The CDR3 length is 13 residues. Trimming cost V 2 bases and J 3 bases, with 7 bases left between them. CDR3 sequence (DNA): TGTGCCAGCTCACCAGAGTACTACTATGGCTACACCTTC. Residues: CASSPEYYYGYTF. The full variable domain, its missing parts supplied by reference TRBV18 and TRBJ1-2, is NAGVMQNPRHLVRRRGQEARLRCSPMKGHSHVYWYRQLPEEGLKFMVYLQKENIIDESGMPKERFSAEFPKEGPSILRIQQVVRGDSAAYFCASSPEYYYGYTFGSGTRLTVV.

V usage is TRBV30 and J usage is TRBJ1-6, with a weak D call TRBD1 (5 bases). The CDR3 loop spans 13 amino acids. V shed 3 bases and J shed 6 bases, with 9 bases lying between them. CDR1 is GTSNPN and CDR2 is SVGIG in the germline V gene (reference sequence). The CDR3 reads CAWSGGSNSPLHF. The DNA for the CDR3 is TGTGCCTGGAGCGGGGGAAGTAATTCACCCCTCCACTTT.

The CDR3 sequence is CASSPRRDSGNTIYF. Written as DNA, the CDR3 is TGTGCCAGCAGCCCTAGACGGGACTCTGGAAACACCATATATTTT. This chain uses TRBV7-6 with TRBJ1-3; D gene uncertain. Trimming left V 5 bases short and J 0 bases short, with 11 bases between. Germline V gene sequence: CDR1 SGHVS, CDR2 FNYEAQ. There are 15 residues in the CDR3.

As to this clone: The same CDR3 arises from other DNA sequences in this sample as well. This rearrangement joins TRBV30 to TRBJ1-4; 9 bases line up with TRBD1. This CDR3 has 13 residues. CDR1 and CDR2 (germline): GTSNPN, SVGIG (reference sequence). The trim removed 2 bases at V and 7 bases at J, leaving 2 bases unmatched. The CDR3 protein is CAWSRQGGEKLFF. Here the CDR3 DNA reads TGTGCCTGGAGTCGACAGGGGGGTGAAAAACTGTTTTTT. Full variable domain (missing parts from reference TRBV30 and TRBJ1-4): SQTIHQWPATLVQPVGSPLSLECTVEGTSNPNLYWYRQAAGRGLQLLFYSVGIGQISSEVPQNLSASRPQDRQFILSSKKLLLSDSGFYLCAWSRQGGEKLFFGSGTQLSVL.

Remarks on this clone: Germline and junction disagree at one end, which may indicate a read error. The rearrangement links TRBV10-3 to TRBJ2-4; a weak D match, TRBD2 (7 bases). Germline CDR1 and CDR2: ENHRY and SYGVKD. The CDR3 contains 12 residues. CDR3 bases: TGTGCCATCAGTGAGTCGGGGACACGGGAGGACTTC. This encodes CAISESGTREDF.

CDR3 nucleotides: TGTGCCAGCAGCCAAGATAGGAGTCAGCCCCAGCATTTT. Its protein product is CASSQDRSQPQHF. J is TRBJ1-5 and V is TRBV3-1 (or the pseudogene TRBV3-2); unclear D gene. The length of the CDR3 is 13 residues. Germline V gives CDR1 LGHDT, CDR2 YNNKEL (reference sequence). V was clipped by 0 bases and J by 6 bases, with 6 bases between them.

The V call is TRBV2, the J call TRBJ1-6; D not resolved. Trimming cost V 2 bases and J 8 bases, with 4 bases left between them. Germline CDR1 SNHLY, CDR2 FYNNEI. The length of the CDR3 is 12 residues. CDR3 protein: CASSEIYSPLHF. The CDR3 coding sequence is TGTGCCAGCAGTGAAATATATTCACCCCTCCACTTT.

This chain joins TRBV7-9 and TRBJ1-4, with D possibly matching TRBD1 (5 bases). CDR1 and CDR2 (germline): SEHNR, FQNEAQ (reference sequence). The CDR3 covers 14 residues. Trimming stripped 3 bases from V and 10 bases from J, with 15 bases between. The CDR3 DNA sequence: TGTGCCAGCAGCTTGGAGGGGCTTAAGCGAAAACTGTTTTTT. Amino acids: CASSLEGLKRKLFF.

This sequence joins TRBV2 and TRBJ1-1; 7 nucleotides line up with TRBD1. Germline-derived CDR1 and CDR2 are SNHLY and FYNNEI. This CDR3 spans 14 amino acids. Trimming took 8 bases from V and 3 from J; bases not matched to a gene: 9. This chain's CDR3 is CASGGRDSYTEAFF. CDR3 DNA: TGTGCCAGCGGGGGTCGGGACAGCTACACTGAAGCTTTCTTT.

In its sample, this clone was seen once. The J gene is TRBJ1-1, the V gene TRBV5-6, with D tentatively TRBD1 (5 bases). The CDR3 loop spans 14 amino acids. CDR1 SGHDT and CDR2 YYEEEE come from the germline V gene. Trimming left V 6 bases short and J 4 bases short, with 16 bases between. CDR3 coding DNA: TGTGCCAGCACCCGAGGCAGGGTGGCCACTGAAGCTTTCTTT. It yields the protein CASTRGRVATEAFF.

This clone was counted a single time. This chain connects TRBV5-1 to TRBJ1-4; the match to TRBD1 covers 9 bases. The V and J ends lost 3 bases and 7 bases, in that order; junction bases with no gene match: 4. The length of the CDR3 is 14 residues. Germline CDR1 reads SGHRS; CDR2 reads YFSETQ. This chain's CDR3 is CASSSRTGVEKLFF. In DNA, the CDR3 is TGCGCCAGCAGCTCCCGGACAGGGGTTGAAAAACTGTTTTTT.

V and J are TRBV6-2 or TRBV6-3 and TRBJ1-5; a weak D match, TRBD1 (5 bases). CDR1 and CDR2 from the germline V gene are MNHEY and SVGEGT. V dropped 4 bases and J dropped 7 bases, with 17 bases sitting between them. The CDR3 is 15 residues long. Written as DNA, the CDR3 is TGTGCCAGCAGTTCCAGGGCTCTACAGAACCAGCCCCAGCATTTT. Protein sequence: CASSSRALQNQPQHF.

A few counts support this clone. V is TRBV16 and J is TRBJ1-1, with D uncertain. Trimming took 9 bases from V and 1 from J, leaving 6 bases between them. In germline, CDR1 is KGHSY, CDR2 FQNENV. CDR3 length: 11 residues. CDR3: CASNRNTEAFF. The CDR3 DNA reads TGTGCCAGTAACAGGAACACTGAAGCTTTCTTT.

The chain uses TRBV7-9 and TRBJ1-1; D is unclear. The germline V gene has CDR1 SEHNR and CDR2 FQNEAQ (reference sequence). The length of the CDR3 is 15 residues. V was pared by 1 base and J by 1 base, with 10 bases between. The DNA of the CDR3 is TGTGCCAGCAGCTTAGGAGGGAAGAGGAACACTGAAGCTTTCTTT. Amino acid sequence: CASSLGGKRNTEAFF.